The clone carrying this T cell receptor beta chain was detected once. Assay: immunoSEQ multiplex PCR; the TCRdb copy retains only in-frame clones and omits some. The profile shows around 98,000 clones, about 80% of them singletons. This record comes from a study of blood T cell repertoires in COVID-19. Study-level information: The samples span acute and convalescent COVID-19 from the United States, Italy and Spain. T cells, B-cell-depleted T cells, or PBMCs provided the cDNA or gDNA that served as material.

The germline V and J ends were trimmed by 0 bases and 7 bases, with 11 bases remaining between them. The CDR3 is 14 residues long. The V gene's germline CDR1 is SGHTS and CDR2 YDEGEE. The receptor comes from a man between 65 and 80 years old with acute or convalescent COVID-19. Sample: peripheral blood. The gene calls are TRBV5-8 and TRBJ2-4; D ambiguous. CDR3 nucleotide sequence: TGTGCCAGCAGCTTGGAGATCGGTTCGAACATTCAGTACTTC. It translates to CASSLEIGSNIQYF.